The following is a T cell receptor beta chain sequence with its context. There are 14 residues in the CDR3. Per the germline V gene, CDR1 is MNHNS and CDR2 is SASEGT. V was trimmed by 8 bases and J by 7 bases, leaving 18 bases between them. Data came from immunoSEQ multiplex PCR; TCRdb stores just in-frame clones and leaves some out. The profile shows tens of thousands of clones, 83% of them singletons. The data were taken from a study of ipilimumab plus nivolumab after autologous stem cell transplantation. The receptor was derived from a male donor with diffuse large B-cell lymphoma. V is TRBV6-1 and J is TRBJ1-5, with a weak D call TRBD1 (6 bases). The specimen was PBMCs, collected in a trial of ipilimumab plus nivolumab as post-transplant consolidation. CDR3 sequence: CASLNLQGRQPQHF. DNA of the CDR3: TGTGCCAGCCTAAACTTACAGGGACGGCAGCCCCAGCATTTT.